These 8 T cell receptor beta chains were sequenced from one sample in a study of cytomegalovirus exposure and HLA in healthy donors. It was with 60 Vbeta and 13 Jbeta primers that the PCR ran. Libraries were prepared by immunoSEQ multiplex PCR; TCRdb keeps only in-frame clonotypes and omits some of them. The sample holds 210,000 or so clones; about three quarters are singletons and the top ten take around 2%. The sequencing input was PBMCs. All receptors derive from a man between 18 and 35 years old in good health and CMV-seronegative.

This chain connects TRBV28 to TRBJ2-5; 7 nucleotides align to TRBD2. Germline CDR1 MDHEN, CDR2 SYDVKM. The CDR3 length is 15 residues. V shed 4 bases and J 2 bases; nucleotides not matched to a gene: 7. Here the CDR3 DNA reads TGTGCCAGCAGTTCCCTACTAGCGAGACAAGAGACCCAGTACTTC. It is translated as CASSSLLARQETQYF.

Concerning this clone: Other DNA variants within this sample encode the same CDR3. The chain combines TRBV5-4 with TRBJ1-1; 9 bases line up with TRBD1. Germline V CDR1 and CDR2: SGHNT, YYREEE (reference sequence). After removal of 0 bases from V and 3 bases from J, the junction contained 3 bases not matched to a gene. CDR3 length: 15 amino acids. This CDR3 is CASSLGQGGDTEAFF. The CDR3, as DNA: TGTGCCAGCAGCTTGGGACAGGGGGGGGACACTGAAGCTTTCTTT.

V is TRBV5-1 and J is TRBJ1-3; D is unclear. This CDR3 spans 17 amino acids. V dropped 0 bases and J dropped 0 bases, with 13 bases sitting between them. The germline CDR1 and CDR2 sequences are SGHRS and YFSETQ. CDR3 bases: TGCGCCAGCAGCTTGGCCCTCAGCGGTAACTCTGGAAACACCATATATTTT. It yields the protein CASSLALSGNSGNTIYF.

This clone was observed a handful of times. The CDR3 protein is CSSEPRQGEQFF. The CDR3 bases are TGCAGCTCTGAACCGAGGCAGGGTGAGCAGTTCTTC. V gene TRBV29-1 combines with J gene TRBJ2-1; perhaps TRBD1 as D (5 bases). Trimming removed 8 bases from V and 9 bases from J, with 17 bases in between. The CDR3 runs 12 residues. The germline V gene encodes CDR1 SQVTM and CDR2 ANQGSEA.

V and J are TRBV11-3 and TRBJ2-5; 15 nucleotides align to TRBD2. The CDR3 covers 18 residues. The J segment lost 1 base and the V segment lost 5 bases, leaving 8 bases of the junction unmatched. The germline gives CDR1 SGHNT, CDR2 YENEEA. CDR3 DNA: TGTGCCAGCAGCCCAGGACTAGCGGGGGGGTCTCGCCAAGAGACCCAGTACTTC. It translates to CASSPGLAGGSRQETQYF.

This chain joins TRBV4-2 and TRBJ2-7; D unresolved. The CDR3 length is 14 residues. Trimming left V 1 base short and J 1 base short, with 8 bases between. From germline, CDR1 is LGHNA and CDR2 YNFKEQ. CDR3 in DNA: TGTGCCAGCAGCCAAGGGCTCGGGTCCTACGAGCAGTACTTC. It translates to CASSQGLGSYEQYF.

CDR3 DNA sequence: TGCAGCGTTGTTGGGACAGGGGGCGCGAACACTGAAGCTTTCTTT. It is translated as CSVVGTGGANTEAFF. The chain couples TRBV29-1 to TRBJ1-1, with TRBD1 identical over 12 bases. The CDR3 contains 15 residues. The germline V gene encodes CDR1 SQVTM and CDR2 ANQGSEA. V was clipped by 4 bases and J by 1 base; unmatched bases: 4.

This clone was seen once. The chain recombines TRBV29-1 with TRBJ2-3; 9 bases map to TRBD1. This CDR3 region has 14 residues. CDR1 SQVTM and CDR2 ANQGSEA come from the germline V gene. With V trimmed by 7 bases and J by 6 bases, 11 bases remained unmatched. The CDR3 is CSGITGGFIDTQYF. CDR3 sequence (DNA): TGCAGCGGCATAACAGGGGGCTTTATCGATACGCAGTATTTT.